This passage covers 22 T cell receptor beta chains from one sample sequenced in a study of immune cell composition in non-small cell lung cancer. Using immunoSEQ multiplex PCR, the repertoire was profiled, and TCRdb retains in-frame clones only, with some absent. The repertoire holds under 3,500 clones, with around three quarters as singletons. The source material was lung tumor tissue. The receptors come from a human donor with non-small cell lung cancer.

This clone was counted a single time. The rearrangement uses TRBV14 and TRBJ2-3, with 11 bases lining up with TRBD2. The CDR3 is 18 residues long. V lost 0 bases to trimming and J lost 0 bases; unmatched junction nucleotides: 5. Per germline, CDR1 SGHDN and CDR2 FVKESK. CDR3 sequence: CASSQDGASGGSTDTQYF. The CDR3 bases are TGTGCCAGCAGCCAAGATGGGGCTAGCGGGGGGAGCACAGATACGCAGTATTTT.

The chain has TRBV7-2 and TRBJ2-7, with TRBD1 matching over 12 bases. The trim removed 2 bases at V and 4 bases at J, leaving 3 bases unmatched. Germline V gene sequence: CDR1 SGHTA, CDR2 FQGNSA. The CDR3 loop spans 15 amino acids. As DNA, the CDR3 is TGTGCCAGCAGCTTATGGGGACAGGGGGCATACGAGCAGTACTTC. Translated: CASSLWGQGAYEQYF.

V is TRBV9 and J is TRBJ2-3; 14 nucleotides agree with TRBD2. With V trimmed by 4 bases and J by 3 bases, 10 bases remained unmatched. CDR1 and CDR2 from the germline V gene are SGDLS and YYNGEE. The CDR3 totals 18 residues. The CDR3 nucleotides are TGTGCCAGCAGCTACCCCCCCGGGACTAGCGGGGGTACAGATACGCAGTATTTT. Translation gives CASSYPPGTSGGTDTQYF.

This chain joins TRBV5-1 and TRBJ2-5; the match to TRBD2 covers 14 bases. V dropped 3 bases and J dropped 5; count of bases not matched to a gene: 9. The germline V gene has CDR1 SGHRS and CDR2 YFSETQ. This CDR3 is built from 17 residues. Written as DNA, the CDR3 is TGCGCCAGCAGCTCGGGACTAGCGGGGGAGATTCGGGAGACCCAGTACTTC. It specifies CASSSGLAGEIRETQYF.

This chain uses TRBV25-1 with TRBJ2-5; D is ambiguous. CDR3 length: 15 residues. Germline CDR1 and CDR2: MGHDK and SYGVNS. Trimming stripped 2 bases from V and 2 bases from J, with 12 bases between. The CDR3 reads CASSERRTAQETQYF. The CDR3 coding sequence is TGTGCCAGCAGTGAAAGGAGAACTGCACAAGAGACCCAGTACTTC.

V and J are TRBV5-1 and TRBJ2-1; 7 positions match TRBD1. Germline V gene lookup returns CDR1 SGHRS and CDR2 YFSETQ. This CDR3 spans 15 amino acids. V lost 6 bases, J lost 5 bases, and 11 bases stayed unmatched. The CDR3 bases are TGCGCCAGCACCAAGACAGGGTTGGGTAACAATGAGCAGTTCTTC. This sequence encodes CASTKTGLGNNEQFF.

About this clone: One junction end does not reproduce the germline sequence, and a read error may be involved. This chain joins TRBV7-7 and TRBJ2-2; 7 nucleotides align to TRBD1. The CDR3 loop spans 14 amino acids. CDR1 SSHAT and CDR2 FNYEAQ come from the germline V gene (reference sequence). CDR3 protein: CASSLQGFGGELFF. The CDR3 DNA is TGTGCTAGCAGCCTACAGGGGTTCGGCGGGGAGCTGTTTTTT. Drawing the rest from reference TRBV7-7 and TRBJ2-2, the complete variable domain is GAGVSQSPRYKVTKRGQDVTLRCDPISSHATLYWYQQALGQGPEFLTYFNYEAQPDKSGLPSDRFSAERPEGSISTLTIQRTEQRDSAMYRCASSLQGFGGELFFGEGSRLTVL.

V usage is TRBV7-6 and J usage is TRBJ1-4; D not certain. Trimming removed 3 bases at V and 8 bases at J, with 13 bases between. The CDR3 length is 14 residues. Germline assignment: CDR1 SGHVS and CDR2 FNYEAQ. CDR3 sequence reads: CASSLPTAGEKLFF. The CDR3 coding sequence is TGTGCCAGCAGCTTGCCGACGGCGGGGGAAAAACTGTTTTTT.

This chain links TRBV7-9 with TRBJ2-5, with D unresolved. Looked up from germline, CDR1 is SEHNR and CDR2 is FQNEAQ (reference sequence). V was trimmed by 0 bases and J by 5 bases, leaving 10 bases between them. CDR3 length equals 14 residues. The CDR3 DNA reads TGTGCCAGCAGCTTAGCTCGGAGCGCGGAGACCCAGTACTTC. It translates to CASSLARSAETQYF.

This clone was found once. This chain links TRBV7-6 with TRBJ1-1; possibly TRBD1 for D (5 bases). Trimming stripped 5 bases from V and 0 bases from J, with 7 bases between. The CDR3 totals 13 residues. CDR1 and CDR2 from the germline V gene are SGHVS and FNYEAQ. The CDR3 DNA reads as TGTGCCAGCAGCGGGGACTTGAACACTGAAGCTTTCTTT. Its protein is CASSGDLNTEAFF.

V gene TRBV6-1 combines with J gene TRBJ2-7; 10 bases fit TRBD1. This CDR3 is 15 amino acids long. V shed 6 bases and J 0 bases; nucleotides not matched to a gene: 5. The germline CDR1 and CDR2 sequences are MNHNS and SASEGT. As DNA, the CDR3 is TGTGCCAGCAGCGACCGACAGGGGGCCTCCTACGAGCAGTACTTC. Translation gives CASSDRQGASYEQYF.

This rearrangement joins TRBV9 to TRBJ2-7, with D tentatively TRBD2 (7 bases). Germline V lookup: CDR1 SGDLS, CDR2 YYNGEE. The V and J ends lost 3 bases and 5 bases respectively, with 18 bases between them. The CDR3 loop spans 15 amino acids. The CDR3 region is CASSAQGGGPNEQYF. The CDR3 DNA sequence: TGTGCCAGCAGCGCCCAAGGGGGGGGGCCCAACGAGCAGTACTTC.

The V and J genes are TRBV2 and TRBJ2-5, with D maybe TRBD1 (5 bases). Germline lookup yields CDR1 SNHLY and CDR2 FYNNEI. This CDR3 spans 15 amino acids. V lost 10 bases, J lost 4 bases, and 22 bases lay in between. CDR3 amino acids: CATKKTVGSAETQYF. The CDR3 DNA reads TGTGCCACCAAAAAGACAGTTGGGTCCGCAGAGACCCAGTACTTC.

By share, this clone counts as large. This chain links TRBV30 with TRBJ1-2, with a tentative D call TRBD1 (6 bases). Germline V gene data show CDR1 as GTSNPN and CDR2 as SVGIG (reference sequence). Trimming left V 1 base short and J 7 bases short, with 13 bases between. This CDR3 spans 13 amino acids. The CDR3 loop is CAWSAGPGVGYTF. The DNA for the CDR3 is TGTGCCTGGAGTGCCGGCCCAGGGGTTGGCTACACCTTC.

This chain uses TRBV7-2 with TRBJ2-7, with 8 bases fitting TRBD2. Germline assignment: CDR1 SGHTA and CDR2 FQGNSA. The V segment lost 7 bases and the J segment 0 bases; nucleotides outside the gene matches: 8. This CDR3 spans 15 amino acids. The CDR3 spells CASKPGGGSSYEQYF. The CDR3 DNA reads as TGTGCCAGCAAACCCGGGGGGGGGAGCTCCTACGAGCAGTACTTC. Complete variable domain (other parts from reference TRBV7-2 and TRBJ2-7): GAGVSQSPSNKVTEKGKDVELRCDPISGHTALYWYRQSLGQGLEFLIYFQGNSAPDKSGLPSDRFSAERTGGSVSTLTIQRTQQEDSAVYLCASKPGGGSSYEQYFGPGTRLTVT.

The rearrangement links TRBV2 to TRBJ1-1; 7 bases are a match to TRBD1. This CDR3 spans 13 amino acids. Germline lookup yields CDR1 SNHLY and CDR2 FYNNEI. Trimming at V came to 6 bases and at J to 1 base, leaving 2 bases not matched to a gene. The CDR3 DNA sequence: TGTGCCAGCAGGGGGGACAGGAACACTGAAGCTTTCTTT. It yields the protein CASRGDRNTEAFF.

The chain carries TRBV5-1 and TRBJ2-1; maybe TRBD2 (6 bases). The V end was cut by 3 bases, the J end by 10 bases, with 23 bases between. In germline, CDR1 is SGHRS, CDR2 YFSETQ. The CDR3 is 16 amino acids. The CDR3 nucleotides are TGCGCCAGCAGCTCACTCTCTGTCCAGGGACTCGTGGAGCAGTTCTTC. It is translated as CASSSLSVQGLVEQFF.

CDR3 coding DNA: TGTGCCAGTAGTAGCCGGTCCCACGAGCAGTACTTC. This codes for CASSSRSHEQYF. The chain joins TRBV19 to TRBJ2-7; no reliable D call. CDR3 length equals 12 residues. From germline, CDR1 is LNHDA and CDR2 SQIVND (reference sequence). V lost 4 bases and J lost 5, with 9 bases in between.

The chain links TRBV5-1 to TRBJ2-3; the D gene is possibly TRBD2 (6 bases). The CDR3 is 16 residues long. Germline values: CDR1 SGHRS, CDR2 YFSETQ. V lost 4 bases, J lost 1 base, and 16 bases lay in between. The CDR3 DNA follows: TGCGCCAGCAGCCCACCGCTAGCGATGGGCACAGATACGCAGTATTTT. Encoded protein: CASSPPLAMGTDTQYF.

A few counts support this clone. The J gene is TRBJ2-1, the V gene TRBV19; 11 bases match TRBD1. The CDR3 is 15 amino acids. Germline V gives CDR1 LNHDA, CDR2 SQIVND (reference sequence). Trimming removed 9 bases from V and 9 bases from J; junction bases left unmatched: 13. The CDR3 is CASKLPGQGVGEQFF. The CDR3 nucleotides read TGTGCCAGCAAACTCCCGGGACAGGGGGTAGGTGAGCAGTTCTTC.

The chain joins TRBV7-9 to TRBJ1-5; the D gene is possibly TRBD1 (6 bases). V lost 1 base and J 2 bases, leaving 12 bases between the germline ends. This CDR3 is 16 amino acids long. Germline CDR1 is SEHNR and CDR2 is FQNEAQ (reference sequence). CDR3 residues: CASSLESGAGNQPQHF. In DNA, the CDR3 is TGTGCCAGCAGCTTAGAGTCAGGGGCTGGCAATCAGCCCCAGCATTTT.

This clone was found a few times. CDR3 sequence: CASFQTGTNEKLFF. CDR3 nucleotides: TGTGCCAGCTTCCAGACAGGGACAAATGAAAAACTGTTTTTT. The rearrangement links TRBV28 to TRBJ1-4, with TRBD1 matching over 7 bases. CDR1 is MDHEN, CDR2 SYDVKM, per germline. The CDR3 spans 14 residues. V lost 8 bases, J lost 5 bases, and 8 bases stayed unmatched.